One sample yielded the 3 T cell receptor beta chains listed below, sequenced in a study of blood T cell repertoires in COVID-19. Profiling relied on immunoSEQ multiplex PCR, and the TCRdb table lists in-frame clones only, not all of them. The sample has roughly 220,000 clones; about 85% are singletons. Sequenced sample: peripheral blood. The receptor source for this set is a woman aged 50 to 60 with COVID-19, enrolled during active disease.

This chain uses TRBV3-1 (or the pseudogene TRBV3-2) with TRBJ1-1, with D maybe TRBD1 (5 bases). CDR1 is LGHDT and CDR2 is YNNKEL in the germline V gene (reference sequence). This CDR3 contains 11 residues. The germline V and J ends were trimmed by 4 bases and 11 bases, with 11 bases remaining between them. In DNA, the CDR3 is TGTGCCAGCAGCCGGCAGGGAACCGCTTTCTTT. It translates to CASSRQGTAFF.

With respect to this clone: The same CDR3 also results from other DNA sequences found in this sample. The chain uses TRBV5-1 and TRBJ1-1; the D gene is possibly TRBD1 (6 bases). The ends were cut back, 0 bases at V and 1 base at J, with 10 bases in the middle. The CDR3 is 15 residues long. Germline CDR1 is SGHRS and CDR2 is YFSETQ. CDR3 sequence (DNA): TGCGCCAGCAGCTTGGGCGGCAGGGGGAACACTGAAGCTTTCTTT. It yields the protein CASSLGGRGNTEAFF.

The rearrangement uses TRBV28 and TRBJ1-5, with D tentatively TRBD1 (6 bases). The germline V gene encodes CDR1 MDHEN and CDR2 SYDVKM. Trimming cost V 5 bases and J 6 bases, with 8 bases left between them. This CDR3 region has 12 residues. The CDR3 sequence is CASSRGSQPQHF. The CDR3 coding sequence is TGTGCCAGCAGTAGGGGGAGTCAGCCCCAGCATTTT.